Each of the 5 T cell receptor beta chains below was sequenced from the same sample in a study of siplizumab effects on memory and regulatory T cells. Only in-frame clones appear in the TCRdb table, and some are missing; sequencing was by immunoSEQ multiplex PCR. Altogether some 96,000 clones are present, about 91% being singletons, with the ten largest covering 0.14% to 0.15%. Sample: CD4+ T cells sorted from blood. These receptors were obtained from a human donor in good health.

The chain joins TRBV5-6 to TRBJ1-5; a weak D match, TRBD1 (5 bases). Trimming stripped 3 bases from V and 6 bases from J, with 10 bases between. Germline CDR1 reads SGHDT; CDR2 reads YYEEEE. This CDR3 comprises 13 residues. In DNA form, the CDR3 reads TGTGCCAGCAGCTGGGGGGAGGGTCAGCCCCAGCATTTT. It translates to CASSWGEGQPQHF. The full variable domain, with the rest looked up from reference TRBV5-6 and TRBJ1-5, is DAGVTQSPTHLIKTRGQQVTLRCSPKSGHDTVSWYQQALGQGPQFIFQYYEEEERQRGNFPDRFSGHQFPNYSSELNVNALLLGDSALYLCASSWGEGQPQHFGDGTRLSIL.

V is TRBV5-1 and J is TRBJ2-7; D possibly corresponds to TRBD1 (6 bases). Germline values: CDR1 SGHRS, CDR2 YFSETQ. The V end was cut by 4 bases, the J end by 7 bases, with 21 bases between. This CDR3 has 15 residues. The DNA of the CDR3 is TGCGCCAGCAGCCGCCCCAAGGGGGACGTCGAAGAGCAGTACTTC. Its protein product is CASSRPKGDVEEQYF.

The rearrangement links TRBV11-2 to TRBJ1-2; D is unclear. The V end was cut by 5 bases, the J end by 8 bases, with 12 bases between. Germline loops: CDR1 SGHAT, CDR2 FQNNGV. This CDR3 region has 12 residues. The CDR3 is CASSPTWEGYTF. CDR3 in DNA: TGTGCCAGCAGCCCCACCTGGGAAGGCTACACCTTC.

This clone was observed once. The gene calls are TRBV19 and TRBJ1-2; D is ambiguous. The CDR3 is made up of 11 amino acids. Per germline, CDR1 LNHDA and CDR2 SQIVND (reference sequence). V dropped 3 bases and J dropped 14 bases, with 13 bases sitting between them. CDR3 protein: CASSIFREVTF. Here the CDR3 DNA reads TGTGCCAGTAGTATTTTTCGGGAGGTGACCTTC.

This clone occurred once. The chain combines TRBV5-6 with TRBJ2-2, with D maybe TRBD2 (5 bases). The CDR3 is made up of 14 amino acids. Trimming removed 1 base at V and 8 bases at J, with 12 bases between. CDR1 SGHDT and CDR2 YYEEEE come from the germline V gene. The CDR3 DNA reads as TGTGCCAGCAGCTTGAACAGACGGAGGGGGGAGCTGTTTTTT. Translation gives CASSLNRRRGELFF.